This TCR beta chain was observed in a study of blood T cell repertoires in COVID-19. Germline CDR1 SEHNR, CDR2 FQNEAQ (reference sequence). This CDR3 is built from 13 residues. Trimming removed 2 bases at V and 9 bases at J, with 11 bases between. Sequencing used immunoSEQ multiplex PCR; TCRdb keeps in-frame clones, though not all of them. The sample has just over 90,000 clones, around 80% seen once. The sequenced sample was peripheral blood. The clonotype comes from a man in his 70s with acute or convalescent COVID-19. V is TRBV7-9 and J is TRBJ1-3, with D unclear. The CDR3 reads CASSLKMGGTIYF. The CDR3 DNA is TGTGCCAGCAGCTTAAAGATGGGAGGCACCATATATTTT.